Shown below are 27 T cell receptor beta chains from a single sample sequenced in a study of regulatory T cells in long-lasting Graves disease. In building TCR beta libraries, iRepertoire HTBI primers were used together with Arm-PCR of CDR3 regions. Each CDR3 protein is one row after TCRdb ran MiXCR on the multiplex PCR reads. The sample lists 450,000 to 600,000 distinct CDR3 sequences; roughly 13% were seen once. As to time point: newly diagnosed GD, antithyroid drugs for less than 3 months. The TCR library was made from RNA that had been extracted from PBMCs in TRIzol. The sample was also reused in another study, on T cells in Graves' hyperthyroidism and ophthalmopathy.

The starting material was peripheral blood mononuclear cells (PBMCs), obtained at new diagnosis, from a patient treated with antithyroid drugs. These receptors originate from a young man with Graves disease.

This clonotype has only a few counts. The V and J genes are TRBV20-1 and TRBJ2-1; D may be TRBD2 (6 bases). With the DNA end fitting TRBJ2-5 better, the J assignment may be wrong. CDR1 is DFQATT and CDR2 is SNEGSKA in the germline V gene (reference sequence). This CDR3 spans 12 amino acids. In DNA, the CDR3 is TGCAGTGCAGAAAGGAGGGTAGAGACCCAGTACTTC. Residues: CSAERRVETQYF.

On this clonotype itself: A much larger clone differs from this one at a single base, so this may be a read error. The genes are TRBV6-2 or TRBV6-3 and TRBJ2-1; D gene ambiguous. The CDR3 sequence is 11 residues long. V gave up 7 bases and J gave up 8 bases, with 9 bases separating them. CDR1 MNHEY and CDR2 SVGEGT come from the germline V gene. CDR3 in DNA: TGTGCCAGCAAAGATTCTTATGAGCAGTTCTTC. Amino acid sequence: CASKDSYEQFF.

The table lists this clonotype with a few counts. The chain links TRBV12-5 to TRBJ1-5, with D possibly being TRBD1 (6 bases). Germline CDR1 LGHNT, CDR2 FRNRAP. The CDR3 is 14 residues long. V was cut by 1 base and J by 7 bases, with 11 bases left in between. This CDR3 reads CASGLDAGVQPQHF. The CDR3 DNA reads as TGTGCTAGTGGTTTGGATGCAGGGGTCCAGCCCCAGCATTTT.

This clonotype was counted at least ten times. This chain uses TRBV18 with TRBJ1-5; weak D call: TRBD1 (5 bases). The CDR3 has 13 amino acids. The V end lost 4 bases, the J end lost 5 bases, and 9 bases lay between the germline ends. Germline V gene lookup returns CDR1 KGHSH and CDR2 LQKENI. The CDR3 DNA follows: TGTGCCAGCTCACACGACAGAGATCAGCCCCAGCATTTT. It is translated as CASSHDRDQPQHF.

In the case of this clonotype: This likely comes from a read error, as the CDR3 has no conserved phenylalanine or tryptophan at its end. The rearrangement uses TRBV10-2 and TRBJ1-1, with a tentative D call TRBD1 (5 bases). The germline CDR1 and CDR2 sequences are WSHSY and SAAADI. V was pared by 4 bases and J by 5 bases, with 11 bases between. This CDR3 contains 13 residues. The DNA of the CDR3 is TGCGCCAGCAGTGGGGGGGAGGGGACTGAAGCTTTCTCT. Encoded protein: CASSGGEGTEAFS.

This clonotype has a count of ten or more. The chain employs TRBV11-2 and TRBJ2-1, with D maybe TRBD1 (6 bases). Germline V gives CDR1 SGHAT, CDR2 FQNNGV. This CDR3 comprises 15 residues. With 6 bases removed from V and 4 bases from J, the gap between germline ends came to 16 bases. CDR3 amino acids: CASSQYRVRYNEQFF. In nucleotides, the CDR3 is TGTGCCAGCAGTCAATACAGGGTCAGGTACAATGAGCAGTTCTTC.

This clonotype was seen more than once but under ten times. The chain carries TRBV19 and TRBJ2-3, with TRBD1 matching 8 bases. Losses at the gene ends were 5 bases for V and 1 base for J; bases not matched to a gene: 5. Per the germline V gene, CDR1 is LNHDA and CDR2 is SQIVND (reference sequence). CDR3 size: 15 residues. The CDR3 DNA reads TGTGCCAGTAGTCTTCCGGGACAGGGCACAGATACGCAGTATTTT. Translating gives CASSLPGQGTDTQYF.

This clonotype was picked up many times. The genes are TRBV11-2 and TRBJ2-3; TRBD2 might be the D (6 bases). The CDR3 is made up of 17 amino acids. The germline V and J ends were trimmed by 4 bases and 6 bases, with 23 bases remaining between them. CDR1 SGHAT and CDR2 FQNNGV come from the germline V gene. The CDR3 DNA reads TGTGCCAGCAGCTCCCCCGGTTTTCGCGGGGTACGGGATACGCAGTATTTT. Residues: CASSSPGFRGVRDTQYF.

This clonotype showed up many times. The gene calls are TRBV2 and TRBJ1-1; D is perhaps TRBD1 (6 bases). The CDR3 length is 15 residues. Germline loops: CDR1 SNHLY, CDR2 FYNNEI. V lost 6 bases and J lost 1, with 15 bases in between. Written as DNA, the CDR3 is TGTGCCAGCAGGGGAACAGGGCACCCGAACACTGAAGCTTTCTTT. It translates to CASRGTGHPNTEAFF. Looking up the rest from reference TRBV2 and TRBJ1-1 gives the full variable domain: EPEVTQTPSHQVTQMGQEVILRCVPISNHLYFYWYRQILGQKVEFLVSFYNNEISEKSEIFDDQFSVERPDGSNFTLKIRSTKLEDSAMYFCASRGTGHPNTEAFFGQGTRLTVV.

The CDR3 loop reads CSARGSRAHFYGYTF. The CDR3 region has the DNA TGCAGTGCTAGGGGCAGCAGGGCCCATTTTTATGGCTACACCTTC. The chain employs TRBV20-1 and TRBJ1-2; TRBD1 is a possible D gene (5 bases). The germline CDR1 and CDR2 sequences are DFQATT and SNEGSKA (reference sequence). V lost 3 bases and J 5 bases, leaving 19 bases between the germline ends. The CDR3 sequence is 15 residues long.

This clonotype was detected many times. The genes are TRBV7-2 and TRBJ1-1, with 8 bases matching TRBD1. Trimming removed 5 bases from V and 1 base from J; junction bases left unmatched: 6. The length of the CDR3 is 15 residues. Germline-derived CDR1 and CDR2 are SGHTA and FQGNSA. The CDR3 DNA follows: TGTGCCAGCAGCCCCACAGGGGGTAGGAACACTGAAGCTTTCTTT. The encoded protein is CASSPTGGRNTEAFF.

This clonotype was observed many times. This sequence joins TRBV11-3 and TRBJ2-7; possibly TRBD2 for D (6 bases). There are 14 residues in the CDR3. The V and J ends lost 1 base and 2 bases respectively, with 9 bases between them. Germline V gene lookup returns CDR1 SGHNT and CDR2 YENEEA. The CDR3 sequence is CASSLGGLTYEQYF. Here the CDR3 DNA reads TGTGCCAGCAGCTTAGGGGGACTCACCTACGAGCAGTACTTC.

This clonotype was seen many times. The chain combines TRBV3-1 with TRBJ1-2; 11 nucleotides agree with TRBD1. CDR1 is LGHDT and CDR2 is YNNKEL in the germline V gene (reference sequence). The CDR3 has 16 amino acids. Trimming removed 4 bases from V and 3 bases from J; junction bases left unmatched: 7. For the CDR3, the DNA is TGTGCCAGCAGCCGCCCGCCGGGACAGGGGGACTATGGCTACACCTTC. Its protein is CASSRPPGQGDYGYTF.

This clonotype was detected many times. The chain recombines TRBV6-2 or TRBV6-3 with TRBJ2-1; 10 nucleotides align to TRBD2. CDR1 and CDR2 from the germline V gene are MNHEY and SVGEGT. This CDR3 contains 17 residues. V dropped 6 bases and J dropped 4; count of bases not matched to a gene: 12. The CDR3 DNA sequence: TGTGCCAGCAGATCAGACCGGGGGACTAGCGTTTACAATGAGCAGTTCTTC. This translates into CASRSDRGTSVYNEQFF.

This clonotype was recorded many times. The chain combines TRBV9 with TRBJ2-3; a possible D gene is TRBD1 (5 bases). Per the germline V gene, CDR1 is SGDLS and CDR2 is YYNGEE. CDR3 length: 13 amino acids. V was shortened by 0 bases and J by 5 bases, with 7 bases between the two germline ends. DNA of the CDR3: TGTGCCAGCAGCGTAGAGGGGATAGATACGCAGTATTTT. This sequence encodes CASSVEGIDTQYF. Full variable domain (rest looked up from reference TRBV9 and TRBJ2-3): DSGVTQTPKHLITATGQRVTLRCSPRSGDLSVYWYQQSLDQGLQFLIQYYNGEERAKGNILERFSAQQFPDLHSELNLSSLELGDSALYFCASSVEGIDTQYFGPGTRLTVL.

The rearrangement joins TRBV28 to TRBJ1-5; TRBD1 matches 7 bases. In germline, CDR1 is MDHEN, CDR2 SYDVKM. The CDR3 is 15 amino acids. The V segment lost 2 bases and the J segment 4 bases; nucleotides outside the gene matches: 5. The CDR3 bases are TGTGCCAGCAGTTTAGAGGGGGCTTGGAATCAGCCCCAGCATTTT. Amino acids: CASSLEGAWNQPQHF.

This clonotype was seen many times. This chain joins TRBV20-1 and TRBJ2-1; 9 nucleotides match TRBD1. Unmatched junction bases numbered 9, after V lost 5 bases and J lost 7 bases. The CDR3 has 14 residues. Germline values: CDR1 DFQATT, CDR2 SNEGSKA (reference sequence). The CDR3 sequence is CSAPRTGQGNEQFF. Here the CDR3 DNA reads TGCAGTGCTCCCCGGACAGGACAGGGGAATGAGCAGTTCTTC.

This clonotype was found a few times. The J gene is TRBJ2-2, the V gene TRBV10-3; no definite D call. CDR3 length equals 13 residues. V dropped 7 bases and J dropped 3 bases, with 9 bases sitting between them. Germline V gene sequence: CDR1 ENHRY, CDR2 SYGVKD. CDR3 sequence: CAINTPYTGELFF. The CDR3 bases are TGTGCCATCAACACCCCATACACCGGGGAGCTGTTTTTT.

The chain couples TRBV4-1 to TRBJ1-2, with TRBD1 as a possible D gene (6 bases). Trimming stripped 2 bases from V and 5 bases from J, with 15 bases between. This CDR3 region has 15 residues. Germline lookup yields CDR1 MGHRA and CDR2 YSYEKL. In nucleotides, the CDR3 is TGCGCCAGCAGCCAATTGTGGGGGGCGAGGTATGGCTACACCTTC. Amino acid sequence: CASSQLWGARYGYTF.

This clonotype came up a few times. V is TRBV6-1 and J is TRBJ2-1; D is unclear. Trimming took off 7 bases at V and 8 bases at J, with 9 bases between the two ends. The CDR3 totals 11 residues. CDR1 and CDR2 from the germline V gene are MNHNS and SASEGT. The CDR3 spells CASTTWDEQFF. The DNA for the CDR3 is TGTGCCAGCACCACCTGGGATGAGCAGTTCTTC.

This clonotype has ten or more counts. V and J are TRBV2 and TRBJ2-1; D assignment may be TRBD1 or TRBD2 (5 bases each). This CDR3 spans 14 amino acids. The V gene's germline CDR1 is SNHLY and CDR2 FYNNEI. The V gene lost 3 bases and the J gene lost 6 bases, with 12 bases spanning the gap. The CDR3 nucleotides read TGTGCCAGCAGTGAGGGGGAGTCGATCAATGAGCAGTTCTTC. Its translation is CASSEGESINEQFF.

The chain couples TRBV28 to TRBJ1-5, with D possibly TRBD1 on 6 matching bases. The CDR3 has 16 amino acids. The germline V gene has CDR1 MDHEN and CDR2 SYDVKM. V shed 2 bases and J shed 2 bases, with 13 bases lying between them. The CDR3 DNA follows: TGTGCCAGCAGTTTAAGGGGGGGGGGCGGCAATCAGCCCCAGCATTTT. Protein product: CASSLRGGGGNQPQHF.

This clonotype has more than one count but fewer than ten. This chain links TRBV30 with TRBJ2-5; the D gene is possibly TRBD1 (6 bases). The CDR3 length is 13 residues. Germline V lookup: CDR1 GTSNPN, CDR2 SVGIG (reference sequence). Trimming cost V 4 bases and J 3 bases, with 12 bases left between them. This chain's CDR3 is CAWTWDNKETQYF. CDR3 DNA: TGTGCCTGGACCTGGGACAACAAAGAGACCCAGTACTTC. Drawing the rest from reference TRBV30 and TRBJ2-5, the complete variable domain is SQTIHQWPATLVQPVGSPLSLECTVEGTSNPNLYWYRQAAGRGLQLLFYSVGIGQISSEVPQNLSASRPQDRQFILSSKKLLLSDSGFYLCAWTWDNKETQYFGPGTRLLVL.

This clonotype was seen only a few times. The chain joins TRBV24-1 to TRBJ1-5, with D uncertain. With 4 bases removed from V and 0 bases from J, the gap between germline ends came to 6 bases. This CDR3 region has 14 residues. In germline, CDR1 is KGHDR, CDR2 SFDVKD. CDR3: CATSEEYSNQPQHF. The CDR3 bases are TGTGCCACCAGTGAAGAATATAGCAATCAGCCCCAGCATTTT.

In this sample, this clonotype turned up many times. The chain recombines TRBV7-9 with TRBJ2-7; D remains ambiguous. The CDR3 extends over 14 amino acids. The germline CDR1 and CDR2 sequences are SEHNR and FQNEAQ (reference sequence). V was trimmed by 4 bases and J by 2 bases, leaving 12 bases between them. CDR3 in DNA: TGTGCCAGCAGCTCCCCACCTAGTACCTACGAGCAGTACTTC. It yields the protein CASSSPPSTYEQYF. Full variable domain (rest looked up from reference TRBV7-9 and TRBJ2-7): DTGVSQNPRHKITKRGQNVTFRCDPISEHNRLYWYRQTLGQGPEFLTYFQNEAQLEKSRLLSDRFSAERPKGSFSTLEIQRTEQGDSAMYLCASSSPPSTYEQYFGPGTRLTVT.

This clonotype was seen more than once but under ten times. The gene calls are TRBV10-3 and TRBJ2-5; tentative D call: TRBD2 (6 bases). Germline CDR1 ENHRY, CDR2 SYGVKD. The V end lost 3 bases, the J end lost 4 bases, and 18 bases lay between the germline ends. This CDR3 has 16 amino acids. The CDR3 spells CAISDNGEASVETQYF. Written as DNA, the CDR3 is TGTGCCATCAGTGATAACGGTGAGGCTAGCGTAGAGACCCAGTACTTC.

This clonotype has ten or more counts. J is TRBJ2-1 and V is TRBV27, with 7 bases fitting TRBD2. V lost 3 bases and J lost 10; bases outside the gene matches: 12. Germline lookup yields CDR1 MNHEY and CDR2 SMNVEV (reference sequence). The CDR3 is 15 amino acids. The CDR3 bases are TGTGCCAGCAGTTTTGAGGGGAGGGGTACTTCAGAGCAGTTCTTC. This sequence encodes CASSFEGRGTSEQFF.